The sequence of this TCR beta chain was determined in a study of T cells in localized non-small cell lung cancer. Clones were sequenced by immunoSEQ multiplex PCR, and TCRdb holds only the in-frame ones, with some missing. The data contain about 2,300 clones, about a quarter of them singletons. Regarding this clone: Its antigen is not known.

V shed 3 bases, J shed 3 bases, and the junction held 8 bases outside the gene matches. The length of the CDR3 is 15 residues. Findings and limits, study-wide: Uninvolved adjacent lung, not tumor, had the highest T cell clonality. Because researchers sequenced only one region of the tumor, heterogeneity is still possible.

The TCR comes from a male donor at least 60 years old with stage II squamous cell lung carcinoma. This specimen consisted of lung tumor tissue, obtained before any cancer treatment. The chain uses TRBV23-1 and TRBJ2-7, with TRBD1 matching 7 bases. TRBV23-1 is an ORF for which the function is uncertain. The CDR3 DNA follows: TGCGCCAGCAGTCATTCCGGACAGGCTCACTACGAGCAGTACTTC. Protein: CASSHSGQAHYEQYF.